One and the same sample provided the 19 T cell receptor beta chains below, sequenced in a study of long-term antiretroviral therapy in people with HIV. Run at survey level, the immunoSEQ assay was version v3.0. The assay was immunoSEQ multiplex PCR, and TCRdb's table has in-frame clones only and misses some. Of around 17,000 clones detected, about four fifths appear once; the ten largest clones hold 14% to 15%. The material sequenced was unsorted PBMCs, taken roughly 2.4 years before starting antiretroviral therapy. These TCRs come from a woman aged 45-60 years with HIV.

This chain connects TRBV10-2 to TRBJ2-4; either TRBD1 or TRBD2 may supply D (6 bases each). This CDR3 has 13 residues. The V gene lost 8 bases and the J gene lost 8 bases, with 16 bases spanning the gap. Germline V gives CDR1 WSHSY, CDR2 SAAADI. CDR3 sequence: CASLDGGGDIQYF. In DNA, the CDR3 is TGCGCCAGCCTTGACGGGGGCGGAGACATTCAGTACTTC.

This clone was counted a single time. The rearrangement links TRBV5-6 to TRBJ1-3; 8 bases fit TRBD1. The V gene end was trimmed by 4 bases and the J gene end by 5 bases; junction bases not matched to a gene: 11. The CDR3 totals 16 residues. CDR1 is SGHDT and CDR2 is YYEEEE in the germline V gene. CDR3 in DNA: TGTGCCAGCAGCGCGGTAGGGACAGGTGGGAGAAACACCATATATTTT. As protein: CASSAVGTGGRNTIYF.

The table lists this clone with a count of one. The genes are TRBV19 and TRBJ2-3; 7 bases line up with TRBD1. The germline gives CDR1 LNHDA, CDR2 SQIVND (reference sequence). The CDR3 consists of 16 residues. V trimming: 5 bases; J trimming: 0 bases; junction bases outside the gene matches: 8. The CDR3 loop reads CASSRMKGASTDTQYF. The CDR3 DNA follows: TGTGCCAGTAGTCGTATGAAGGGGGCTAGCACAGATACGCAGTATTTT. The full variable domain, in which reference TRBV19 and TRBJ2-3 provide the parts outside the CDR3, is DGGITQSPKYLFRKEGQNVTLSCEQNLNHDAMYWYRQDPGQGLRLIYYSQIVNDFQKGDIAEGYSVSREKKESFPLTVTSAQKNPTAFYLCASSRMKGASTDTQYFGPGTRLTVL.

The chain joins TRBV2 to TRBJ2-3; 12 bases align to TRBD1. Germline CDR1 is SNHLY and CDR2 is FYNNEI. The CDR3 extends over 13 amino acids. After removal of 9 bases from V and 4 bases from J, the junction contained 2 bases not matched to a gene. The CDR3 sequence is CASGTGGADTQYF. The CDR3 DNA follows: TGTGCCAGTGGGACAGGGGGCGCAGATACGCAGTATTTT.

The rearrangement links TRBV5-1 to TRBJ2-7; 10 bases agree with TRBD2. Germline V lookup: CDR1 SGHRS, CDR2 YFSETQ. CDR3 size: 16 residues. V shed 7 bases, J shed 12 bases, and the junction held 22 bases outside the gene matches. The CDR3 DNA sequence: TGCGCCAGCGGCTCCGGGGTGCGGCTAGCGGGGGCCCGGCGGTACTTC. This gives the protein CASGSGVRLAGARRYF. Filled out from reference TRBV5-1 and TRBJ2-7, the complete variable domain reads KAGVTQTPRYLIKTRGQQVTLSCSPISGHRSVSWYQQTPGQGLQFLFEYFSETQRNKGNFPGRFSGRQFSNSRSEMNVSTLELGDSALYLCASGSGVRLAGARRYFGPGTRLTVT.

The genes are TRBV7-6 and TRBJ2-7, with TRBD2 as a possible D gene (5 bases). The CDR3 runs to 12 residues. Germline lookup yields CDR1 SGHVS and CDR2 FNYEAQ. Trimming took 4 bases from V and 3 from J, leaving 7 bases between them. Here the CDR3 DNA reads TGTGCCAGCAGCTCGGACTTCTACGAGCAGTACTTC. Protein product: CASSSDFYEQYF.

V is TRBV11-2 and J is TRBJ2-7; D might be TRBD1 (6 bases). CDR1 and CDR2 (germline): SGHAT, FQNNGV. The CDR3 is 16 amino acids. V shed 5 bases and J shed 0 bases, with 17 bases lying between them. The CDR3 region is CASSTRLRTASYEQYF. CDR3 nucleotide sequence: TGTGCCAGCAGCACGCGACTGAGGACAGCCTCCTACGAGCAGTACTTC.

The chain carries TRBV19 and TRBJ2-7; D perhaps matches TRBD2 (6 bases). This CDR3 is built from 13 residues. Germline V CDR1 and CDR2: LNHDA, SQIVND (reference sequence). The germline V and J ends were trimmed by 6 bases and 6 bases, with 15 bases remaining between them. Here the CDR3 DNA reads TGTGCCAGTAGCCTCCCTCTGGGGGGCGAGCAGTACGTC. Amino acids: CASSLPLGGEQYV.

V gene TRBV2 combines with J gene TRBJ2-7, with 7 nucleotides matching TRBD1. Germline V lookup: CDR1 SNHLY, CDR2 FYNNEI. This CDR3 has 14 amino acids. Unmatched junction bases numbered 5, after V lost 0 bases and J lost 6 bases. CDR3 region: CASSEAGDSSEQYF. The DNA of the CDR3 is TGTGCCAGCAGTGAAGCGGGGGACAGTTCCGAGCAGTACTTC.

This clone was observed once. The CDR3 DNA is TGTGCCAGCAGCCCAGGGACTAGCGGGGGTCTACTCACAGATACGCAGTATTTT. Amino acids: CASSPGTSGGLLTDTQYF. The chain couples TRBV9 to TRBJ2-3; 14 nucleotides align to TRBD2. After removal of 4 bases from V and 2 bases from J, the junction contained 9 bases not matched to a gene. The CDR3 spans 18 residues. Germline V lookup: CDR1 SGDLS, CDR2 YYNGEE.

The J gene is TRBJ1-1, the V gene TRBV7-9; TRBD1 aligns across 8 bases. Germline V gene sequence: CDR1 SEHNR, CDR2 FQNEAQ (reference sequence). CDR3 length equals 14 residues. J lost 7 bases, V lost 3 bases, and 7 bases had no gene match. The CDR3 loop is CASSLMGGQDEAFF. CDR3 in DNA: TGTGCCAGCAGCTTGATGGGGGGACAGGATGAAGCTTTCTTT.

The rearrangement uses TRBV6-5 and TRBJ1-2, with D possibly being TRBD1 (5 bases). The germline V gene has CDR1 MNHEY and CDR2 SVGAGI. The germline V and J ends were trimmed by 2 bases and 4 bases, with 17 bases remaining between them. The CDR3 sequence is 16 residues long. CDR3 in DNA: TGTGCCAGCAGTTACAGGCCTCCGGGACTGAGCTATGGCTACACCTTC. Amino acid sequence: CASSYRPPGLSYGYTF.

This clone was counted a single time. This sequence joins TRBV7-2 and TRBJ2-3; 10 bases match TRBD2. This CDR3 has 14 amino acids. The germline gives CDR1 SGHTA, CDR2 FQGNSA. The V gene end was trimmed by 5 bases and the J gene end by 10 bases; junction bases not matched to a gene: 9. The CDR3 region is CASSPSTSGVPQYF. The CDR3 DNA sequence: TGTGCCAGCAGCCCAAGCACTAGCGGGGTCCCGCAGTATTTT. Filled out from reference TRBV7-2 and TRBJ2-3, the complete variable domain reads GAGVSQSPSNKVTEKGKDVELRCDPISGHTALYWYRQSLGQGLEFLIYFQGNSAPDKSGLPSDRFSAERTGGSVSTLTIQRTQQEDSAVYLCASSPSTSGVPQYFGPGTRLTVL.

For the CDR3, the DNA is TGTGCCAGCTCGCTGTTGAACACTGAAGCTTTCTTT. It encodes CASSLLNTEAFF. The chain uses TRBV18 and TRBJ1-1, with D uncertain. With 6 bases removed from V and 0 bases from J, the gap between germline ends came to 5 bases. The CDR3 totals 12 residues. CDR1 is KGHSH and CDR2 is LQKENI in the germline V gene.

This clone is a singleton in its sample. J is TRBJ1-2 and V is TRBV11-2; D is undetermined. Trimming cost V 0 bases and J 3 bases, with 11 bases left between them. CDR3 length: 15 residues. Germline V gene sequence: CDR1 SGHAT, CDR2 FQNNGV. CDR3 in amino acids: CASSLDSGLDYGYTF. In DNA, the CDR3 is TGTGCCAGCAGCTTAGATTCCGGTTTGGACTATGGCTACACCTTC.

V gene TRBV4-2 combines with J gene TRBJ1-1, with D tentatively TRBD1 (6 bases). Per germline, CDR1 LGHNA and CDR2 YNFKEQ. This CDR3 has 15 residues. Trimming stripped 4 bases from V and 1 base from J, with 13 bases between. The CDR3 protein is CASSPSQGTNTEAFF. In DNA, the CDR3 is TGTGCCAGCAGCCCTTCTCAGGGGACGAACACTGAAGCTTTCTTT.

As to this clone: Additional DNA sequences in this sample encode the identical CDR3. The genes are TRBV29-1 and TRBJ1-2; 7 positions agree with TRBD1. Trimming took 4 bases from V and 5 from J; bases not matched to a gene: 10. The CDR3 totals 14 residues. Germline CDR1 reads SQVTM; CDR2 reads ANQGSEA. The CDR3 sequence is CSVARSGTEYGYTF. For the CDR3, the DNA is TGCAGCGTTGCGAGGTCGGGGACAGAATATGGCTACACCTTC.

V is TRBV9 and J is TRBJ2-1, with TRBD2 identical over 10 bases. This CDR3 has 17 amino acids. V was pared by 0 bases and J by 4 bases, with 7 bases of the junction left unmatched. Germline loops: CDR1 SGDLS, CDR2 YYNGEE. The DNA for the CDR3 is TGTGCCAGCAGCGTAGTTAGCGGGGGGACTACTTACAATGAGCAGTTCTTC. It is translated as CASSVVSGGTTYNEQFF.

The gene calls are TRBV5-5 and TRBJ2-7; TRBD1 is a possible D gene (6 bases). The CDR3 has 15 residues. Trimming took 4 bases from V and 5 from J, leaving 19 bases between them. Germline V gene data show CDR1 as SGHKS and CDR2 as YYEKEE (reference sequence). CDR3 region: CASSLWGQGSNEQYF. The CDR3 DNA sequence: TGTGCCAGCAGCCTCTGGGGGCAGGGGAGCAACGAGCAGTACTTC.